The 18 T cell receptor beta chains given below trace back to one sample, sequenced in a study of regulatory T cells in long-lasting Graves disease. Sequencing libraries for TCR beta were prepared with iRepertoire HTBI primers and Arm-PCR of CDR3 regions. TCRdb reprocessed the multiplex PCR reads with MiXCR, giving one entry per CDR3 protein. The table lists 420,000 or so distinct CDR3 sequences, 23% of them singletons. The time point: persistent/refractory GD, antithyroid drugs over 5 years with positive TRAb. The TCR library was made from RNA extracted from PBMCs. This specimen was peripheral blood mononuclear cells (PBMCs), taken when the disease was refractory, from a patient treated with antithyroid drugs. These receptors were taken from a female donor with Graves disease.

The V and J genes are TRBV5-5 and TRBJ2-7, with 9 bases fitting TRBD2. Germline V gene lookup returns CDR1 SGHKS and CDR2 YYEKEE (reference sequence). V was pared by 1 base and J by 0 bases, with 11 bases of the junction left unmatched. This CDR3 has 18 amino acids. CDR3 protein: CASSLKSLSGSYSYEQYF. Written as DNA, the CDR3 is TGTGCCAGCAGCTTGAAATCACTTAGCGGGAGCTACTCCTACGAGCAGTACTTC.

The CDR3 region has the DNA TGTGCCAGCAGTCCACTCCGTGGGGCGGCTGGCTATGGCTACACCTTC. It yields the protein CASSPLRGAAGYGYTF. The V call is TRBV6-1, the J call TRBJ1-2; TRBD1 might be the D (5 bases). The V end lost 5 bases, the J end lost 4 bases, and 20 bases lay between the germline ends. The CDR3 is 16 amino acids. The V gene's germline CDR1 is MNHNS and CDR2 SASEGT.

This clonotype was seen repeatedly, ten times or more. The chain's CDR3 is CASSHRDRMAYGYTF. CDR3 nucleotides: TGTGCCAGCAGTCACCGGGACAGGATGGCCTATGGCTACACCTTC. The J gene is TRBJ1-2, the V gene TRBV28; TRBD1 aligns across 8 bases. This CDR3 is built from 15 residues. Germline-derived CDR1 and CDR2 are MDHEN and SYDVKM. With 5 bases clipped from V and 4 bases from J, the junction kept 9 bases outside the gene matches.

The table lists this clonotype with a few counts. A much larger clone lies a single base off, so this may be a read error. The J gene is TRBJ1-1, the V gene TRBV5-1; tentatively, D is TRBD1 (6 bases). CDR3 length: 14 amino acids. V was cut by 4 bases and J by 0 bases, with 10 bases left in between. The germline V gene has CDR1 SGHRS and CDR2 YFSETQ. CDR3 sequence reads: CASSRGQMNTEAFF. The CDR3 nucleotides read TGCGCCAGCAGCCGAGGACAGATGAACACTGAAGCTTTCTTT.

This clonotype was seen repeatedly, ten times or more. The genes are TRBV2 and TRBJ1-1, with 9 bases aligning to TRBD1. Germline CDR1 and CDR2: SNHLY and FYNNEI. The V and J ends lost 10 bases and 2 bases, in that order; junction bases with no gene match: 5. This CDR3 contains 13 residues. DNA for the CDR3: TGTGCCAATGGGGACAGGGTTAACACTGAAGCTTTCTTT. As protein: CANGDRVNTEAFF.

The sample holds many counts of this clonotype. The rearrangement joins TRBV6-1 to TRBJ1-5; the D gene is possibly TRBD1 (5 bases). The CDR3 is 16 amino acids. V dropped 0 bases and J dropped 2 bases, with 11 bases sitting between them. CDR1 and CDR2 (germline): MNHNS, SASEGT. The CDR3 DNA sequence: TGTGCCAGCAGTGAAGCGAACAGGATCCGCAATCAGCCCCAGCATTTT. It codes for CASSEANRIRNQPQHF.

This clonotype appeared a few times. The chain carries TRBV28 and TRBJ1-1; D remains ambiguous. Per the germline V gene, CDR1 is MDHEN and CDR2 is SYDVKM. This CDR3 is built from 13 residues. Trimming took off 7 bases at V and 5 bases at J, with 14 bases between the two ends. The CDR3 region is CASKEGSRTEAFF. The CDR3 coding sequence is TGTGCCAGCAAGGAGGGATCCCGGACTGAAGCTTTCTTT.

This clonotype was seen a few times. The rearrangement links TRBV19 to TRBJ1-5; weak D call: TRBD1 (5 bases). V lost 3 bases and J lost 0, with 12 bases in between. The germline V gene encodes CDR1 LNHDA and CDR2 SQIVND (reference sequence). This CDR3 has 16 amino acids. In DNA form, the CDR3 reads TGTGCCAGTAGTATCTTCGGGACCTATAGCAATCAGCCCCAGCATTTT. This sequence encodes CASSIFGTYSNQPQHF.

This clonotype was detected a few times. This chain uses TRBV18 with TRBJ2-5; possible D gene TRBD1, 6 bases. The V end was cut by 1 base, the J end by 1 base, with 13 bases between. The CDR3 totals 16 residues. The germline V gene has CDR1 KGHSH and CDR2 LQKENI. The CDR3 nucleotides are TGTGCCAGCTCACCACTAAGGCGGACAGCCCAAGAGACCCAGTACTTC. Translated, it gives CASSPLRRTAQETQYF.

This clonotype was recorded a few times. The V and J genes are TRBV6-1 and TRBJ2-5; 11 nucleotides agree with TRBD2. With V trimmed by 6 bases and J by 3 bases, 12 bases remained unmatched. This CDR3 comprises 17 residues. Germline V gene lookup returns CDR1 MNHNS and CDR2 SASEGT. The CDR3 sequence: CASSSLAGVKWKETQYF. CDR3 DNA sequence: TGTGCCAGCAGCTCACTAGCGGGAGTGAAGTGGAAAGAGACCCAGTACTTC.

The CDR3 DNA reads TGCAGCGCCTCGACAGACTCAATCTCCTACGAGCAGTACTTC. As protein: CSASTDSISYEQYF. The chain combines TRBV29-1 with TRBJ2-7, with D possibly being TRBD1 (5 bases). V shed 7 bases and J shed 0 bases, with 16 bases lying between them. The CDR3 extends over 14 amino acids. CDR1 and CDR2 from the germline V gene are SQVTM and ANQGSEA.

The chain has TRBV10-3 and TRBJ1-5; D is possibly TRBD1 (6 bases). The CDR3 spans 14 residues. Trimming stripped 2 bases from V and 6 bases from J, with 11 bases between. Germline V lookup: CDR1 ENHRY, CDR2 SYGVKD. The CDR3 DNA follows: TGTGCCATCAGTGAGGGGACACTTACTCAGCCCCAGCATTTT. Translating gives CAISEGTLTQPQHF.

This clonotype appeared a few times. This chain connects TRBV7-2 to TRBJ1-5, with D perhaps matching TRBD1 (5 bases). V lost 0 bases, J lost 0 bases, and 12 bases lay in between. CDR3 size: 17 residues. Per the germline V gene, CDR1 is SGHTA and CDR2 is FQGNSA. The CDR3 reads CASSLAVWTRSNQPQHF. For the CDR3, the DNA is TGTGCCAGCAGCTTAGCAGTGTGGACACGTAGCAATCAGCCCCAGCATTTT.

As regards this clonotype: One base separates it from a far larger clone, so it is likely a read error. This chain links TRBV7-2 with TRBJ2-6; no firm D call. The germline gives CDR1 SGHTA, CDR2 FQGNSA. CDR3 length: 14 amino acids. The ends were cut back, 6 bases at V and 2 bases at J, with 8 bases in the middle. In DNA form, the CDR3 reads TGTGCCAGCAGTTTACCCCCTGGGGCCAACGTCCTGACTTTC. Its translation is CASSLPPGANVLTF.

This clonotype was detected only a few times. The rearrangement uses TRBV7-2 and TRBJ1-1; weak D call: TRBD1 (6 bases). V lost 4 bases to trimming and J lost 5 bases, with 8 bases between them. Germline loops: CDR1 SGHTA, CDR2 FQGNSA. This CDR3 is 12 amino acids long. The CDR3 nucleotides read TGTGCCAGCAGCTGGCAGGGGACTGAAGCTTTCTTT. It is translated as CASSWQGTEAFF. The entire variable domain, with the rest obtained from reference TRBV7-2 and TRBJ1-1, is as follows: GAGVSQSPSNKVTEKGKDVELRCDPISGHTALYWYRQSLGQGLEFLIYFQGNSAPDKSGLPSDRFSAERTGGSVSTLTIQRTQQEDSAVYLCASSWQGTEAFFGQGTRLTVV.

On this clonotype itself: One end of the junction is discordant with germline, which a read error may explain. The chain links TRBV2 to TRBJ1-5; D ambiguous. The CDR3 contains 18 residues. Germline V gene sequence: CDR1 SNHLY, CDR2 FYNNEI. The CDR3 loop reads CASTGTSRRGYSNQPQHF. The CDR3 coding sequence is TGTGCCAGCACCGGAACGAGCCGGCGCGGATATAGCAATCAGCCCCAACATTTT.

This clonotype was counted only a few times. The J gene is TRBJ2-7, the V gene TRBV7-9; 11 bases match TRBD2. There are 19 residues in the CDR3. Trimming cost V 5 bases and J 2 bases; bases outside gene matches: 17. Germline CDR1 SEHNR, CDR2 FQNEAQ (reference sequence). CDR3 region: CASSRTSGSPFRPPYEQYF. As DNA, the CDR3 is TGTGCCAGCAGCCGAACTAGCGGGAGCCCCTTCCGTCCACCCTACGAGCAGTACTTC.

The table lists this clonotype with many counts. V usage is TRBV12-3 or TRBV12-4 and J usage is TRBJ2-7; D perhaps matches TRBD2 (6 bases). The CDR3 loop spans 14 amino acids. The ends were cut back, 6 bases at V and 0 bases at J, with 12 bases in the middle. The CDR3: CASREAGTSYEQYF. The CDR3 nucleotides are TGTGCCAGCAGAGAAGCGGGTACCTCCTACGAGCAGTACTTC.